These 7 T cell receptor beta chains share one sample of origin, sequenced in a study of memory CD4+ T cells and cytomegalovirus serostatus. Measured with immunoSEQ multiplex PCR; TCRdb has only the in-frame clones, and not every one. This sample has about 53,000 clones, with 81% found just once. Single viable CD3+CD4+CD8-CD45RO+ cells were sorted as the memory CD4+ T cells. Material: memory CD4+ T cells from blood. The receptors shown here come from an adult in good health and CMV-seronegative.

The genes are TRBV7-8 and TRBJ1-4; TRBD1 matches at 7 bases. Germline V gene data show CDR1 as SGHVS and CDR2 as FQNEAQ. V was clipped by 5 bases and J by 8 bases; unmatched bases: 23. The CDR3 is made up of 19 amino acids. CDR3 DNA sequence: TGTGCCAGCAGCCCGATTGGGTCTTGGGGGACAGCTAGAGAGGAAAAACTGTTTTTT. It codes for CASSPIGSWGTAREEKLFF.

The rearrangement uses TRBV25-1 and TRBJ2-7, with TRBD1 identical over 9 bases. CDR3 length: 15 residues. V was clipped by 3 bases and J by 2 bases; unmatched bases: 5. From germline, CDR1 is MGHDK and CDR2 SYGVNS. CDR3 residues: CASSDPGQGPYEQYF. The CDR3 DNA reads as TGTGCCAGCAGTGATCCGGGACAGGGTCCCTACGAGCAGTACTTC.

V gene TRBV4-1 combines with J gene TRBJ2-7; TRBD2 matches at 10 bases. The CDR3 consists of 17 residues. V was clipped by 4 bases and J by 0 bases; unmatched bases: 9. In germline, CDR1 is MGHRA, CDR2 YSYEKL. The CDR3 DNA is TGCGCCAGCAGCCGCGAAACTCCTAGCGGGAGCTCCTACGAGCAGTACTTC. Translation: CASSRETPSGSSYEQYF.

The gene calls are TRBV28 and TRBJ2-7; weak D call: TRBD2 (7 bases). V shed 6 bases and J shed 3 bases, with 18 bases lying between them. The germline V gene has CDR1 MDHEN and CDR2 SYDVKM. CDR3 size: 15 residues. The CDR3 nucleotides are TGTGCCAGCAGCATGTCGGGGGGCCCCCTCTACGAGCAGTACTTC. The encoded protein is CASSMSGGPLYEQYF.

In DNA form, the CDR3 reads TGTGCCACCAGCAGATCGCGGGCATCGAACACCGGGGAGCTGTTTTTT. Translation: CATSRSRASNTGELFF. The J gene is TRBJ2-2, the V gene TRBV15; perhaps TRBD2 as D (5 bases). This CDR3 is 16 amino acids long. Trimming removed 2 bases at V and 0 bases at J, with 10 bases between. CDR1 and CDR2 (germline): LNHNV, YYDKDF (reference sequence).

This chain uses TRBV19 with TRBJ2-7, with 9 positions matching TRBD1. Trimming removed 6 bases from V and 6 bases from J; junction bases left unmatched: 9. Germline CDR1 reads LNHDA; CDR2 reads SQIVND (reference sequence). The CDR3 extends over 14 amino acids. CDR3 sequence reads: CASSGTGNRGEQYF. CDR3 nucleotides: TGTGCCAGTAGCGGGACAGGGAACAGGGGCGAGCAGTACTTC.

The gene calls are TRBV19 and TRBJ1-1; TRBD1 might be the D (5 bases). The CDR3 has 13 amino acids. In germline, CDR1 is LNHDA, CDR2 SQIVND (reference sequence). V shed 3 bases and J shed 4 bases, with 9 bases lying between them. The CDR3 nucleotides read TGTGCCAGTAGTATCGTGGGGGGCACTGAAGCTTTCTTT. Amino acids: CASSIVGGTEAFF.